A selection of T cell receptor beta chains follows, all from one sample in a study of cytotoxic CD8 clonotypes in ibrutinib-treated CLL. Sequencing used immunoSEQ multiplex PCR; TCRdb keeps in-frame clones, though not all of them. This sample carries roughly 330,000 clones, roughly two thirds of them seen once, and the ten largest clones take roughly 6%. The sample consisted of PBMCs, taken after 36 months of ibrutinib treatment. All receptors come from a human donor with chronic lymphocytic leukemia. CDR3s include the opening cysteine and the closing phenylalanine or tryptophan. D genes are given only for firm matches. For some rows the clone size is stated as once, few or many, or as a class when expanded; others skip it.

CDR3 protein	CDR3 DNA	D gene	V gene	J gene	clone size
CSVEWLDRGSQYF	TGCAGCGTTGAATGGCTAGACCGGGGGTCCCAGTACTTC	.	TRBV29-1	TRBJ2-5	.
CASSHPSHRTQYF	TGTGCCAGCAGCCACCCCTCACATCGTACGCAGTATTTT	.	TRBV7-2	TRBJ2-3	.
CASSLEYGGHSTDTQYF	TGTGCCAGCAGCTTAGAGTACGGGGGTCATAGCACAGATACGCAGTATTTT	.	TRBV13	TRBJ2-3	once
CASSPFMNTEAFF	TGCGCCAGCAGCCCCTTTATGAACACTGAAGCTTTCTTT	.	TRBV5-1	TRBJ1-1	few
CASSLGQRNEKLFF	TGTGCCAGCAGCTTAGGGCAGCGTAATGAAAAACTGTTTTTT	.	TRBV7-9	TRBJ1-4	.
CASSRGTEQETQYF	TGTGCCAGCAGCCGAGGGACAGAGCAAGAGACCCAGTACTTC	TRBD1	TRBV5-4	TRBJ2-5	.
CASSLLREYDTGELFF	TGTGCCAGCAGCCTTTTGCGGGAGTATGACACCGGGGAGCTGTTTTTT	TRBD2	TRBV11-2	TRBJ2-2	.
CASSQTGGIQPQHF	TGCGCCAGCAGCCAGACAGGGGGGATTCAGCCCCAGCATTTT	TRBD1	TRBV10-2	TRBJ1-5	.
CASSLSGIEQYF	TGTGCCAGCAGCTTAAGTGGGATCGAGCAGTACTTC	.	TRBV7-9	TRBJ2-7	few
CASSHAPWTGGGETQYF	TGTGCCAGCAGTCACGCGCCCTGGACAGGGGGAGGGGAGACCCAGTACTTC	TRBD1	TRBV27	TRBJ2-5	.
CASGRGSSYEQYF	TGCGCCAGCGGCCGTGGATCTTCCTACGAGCAGTACTTC	.	TRBV5-1	TRBJ2-7	.
CASSPRDRGTYGYTF	TGTGCCAGCAGCCCCCGGGACAGGGGGACCTATGGCTACACCTTC	TRBD1	TRBV9	TRBJ1-2	.
CASSPIQYVKNIQYF	TGCGCCAGCAGCCCGATACAGTACGTCAAAAACATTCAGTACTTC	.	TRBV4-1	TRBJ2-4	few
CASSRTSGGAVADTQYF	TGTGCCAGCTCAAGGACTAGCGGGGGGGCCGTGGCAGATACGCAGTATTTT	TRBD2	TRBV18	TRBJ2-3	.
CASRGRDTEAFF	TGTGCCAGCAGGGGACGTGACACTGAAGCTTTCTTT	.	TRBV7-9	TRBJ1-1	.
CASRGTENTEAFF	TGTGCCAGCAGAGGGACAGAGAACACTGAAGCTTTCTTT	TRBD1	TRBV2	TRBJ1-1	.
CASSLVWSNEQFF	TGTGCCAGCAGCTTAGTGTGGTCCAATGAGCAGTTCTTC	.	TRBV7-2	TRBJ2-1	.
CSVGQGGSEAFF	TGCAGCGTTGGACAGGGTGGTAGTGAAGCTTTCTTT	TRBD1	TRBV29-1	TRBJ1-1	.
CASGLHGSARELFF	TGTGCTAGTGGTTTGCACGGGTCAGCGAGGGAGCTGTTTTTT	.	TRBV12-5	TRBJ2-2	few
CASSRGFYEQYF	TGTGCCAGCAGTAGAGGATTTTACGAGCAGTACTTC	.	TRBV5-6	TRBJ2-7	.
CASSRGNSNQPQHF	TGTGCCAGCAGTCGCGGTAATAGCAATCAGCCCCAGCATTTT	.	TRBV2	TRBJ1-5	.
CASSVDEAFF	TGTGCCAGCAGCGTAGATGAAGCTTTCTTT	.	TRBV9	TRBJ1-1	.
CASSQNRFQQFF	TGTGCCAGCAGTCAAAACAGGTTTCAGCAGTTCTTC	.	TRBV28	TRBJ2-1	.
CASRPRGQSTEAFF	TGTGCCAGCAGGCCCAGGGGGCAAAGCACTGAAGCTTTCTTT	TRBD1	TRBV7-3	TRBJ1-1	few
CASTFGQGSNYGYTF	TGTGCCAGCACCTTCGGACAGGGGTCGAACTATGGCTACACCTTC	TRBD1	TRBV7-9	TRBJ1-2	.
CSVVIDWGRETQYF	TGCAGCGTTGTAATTGATTGGGGGCGAGAGACCCAGTACTTC	.	TRBV29-1	TRBJ2-5	.
CASSWGLGNEQFF	TGTGCCAGCAGTTGGGGGCTAGGCAATGAGCAGTTCTTC	.	TRBV27	TRBJ2-1	.
CASSRRSGGPGNEQFF	TGCGCCAGCAGCCGACGATCGGGAGGGCCGGGCAATGAGCAGTTCTTC	TRBD2	TRBV4-3	TRBJ2-1	.
CASSLGQGVYGYTF	TGTGCCAGCAGCTTGGGGCAGGGGGTCTATGGCTACACCTTC	TRBD1	TRBV5-6	TRBJ1-2	.
CSVEPTGTRGAFF	TGCAGCGTTGAACCGACAGGGACGAGGGGAGCTTTCTTT	TRBD1	TRBV29-1	TRBJ1-1	.
CASSLEGSASETQYF	TGTGCCAGCAGCTTAGAGGGCTCCGCCTCGGAGACCCAGTACTTC	.	TRBV7-2	TRBJ2-5	once
CASTTSKLSEQFF	TGTGCCAGCACTACTAGTAAGCTGAGTGAGCAGTTCTTC	.	TRBV6-5	TRBJ2-1	.
CASRRRVDYGYTF	TGTGCCAGCCGTCGCAGGGTCGATTATGGCTACACCTTC	.	TRBV2	TRBJ1-2	.
CASSKGHPSSYGYTF	TGTGCCAGCAGCAAGGGACACCCGTCATCTTATGGCTACACCTTC	.	TRBV5-6	TRBJ1-2	.
CASSGSRGQGGELFF	TGCGCCAGCAGTGGGAGTAGGGGGCAAGGCGGGGAGCTGTTTTTT	TRBD1	TRBV10-1	TRBJ2-2	.
CASSSYQGSGNTIYF	TGTGCCAGCAGCTCCTATCAGGGATCTGGAAACACCATATATTTT	.	TRBV11-2	TRBJ1-3	.
CASSSGQGGGEKLFF	TGTGCCAGCTCATCCGGACAGGGCGGGGGTGAAAAACTGTTTTTT	TRBD1	TRBV18	TRBJ1-4	.
CASAHSWGTEAFF	TGTGCCAGCGCGCACTCATGGGGCACTGAAGCTTTCTTT	.	TRBV7-9	TRBJ1-1	.
CSAREDTQYF	TGCAGTGCTAGAGAAGATACGCAGTATTTT	.	TRBV20-1	TRBJ2-3	few
CASSPRVRATYGYTF	TGTGCCAGCAGCCCGAGGGTCCGGGCGACCTATGGCTACACCTTC	.	TRBV5-6	TRBJ1-2	.
CASSYPRNRRETQYF	TGTGCCAGCAGTTATCCCCGTAACAGGCGGGAGACCCAGTACTTC	.	TRBV6-6	TRBJ2-5	.
CASSQALDPYEQYF	TGCGCCAGCAGCCAAGCATTGGATCCATACGAGCAGTACTTC	.	TRBV4-1	TRBJ2-7	.
CASSVVPGMSSGNTIYF	TGTGCCAGCAGCGTAGTTCCGGGGATGAGCTCTGGAAACACCATATATTTT	.	TRBV9	TRBJ1-3	.
CASSSGDRSTGELFF	TGCGCCAGCAGCTCTGGGGACAGGTCCACCGGGGAGCTGTTTTTT	TRBD1	TRBV5-1	TRBJ2-2	few